This TCR beta chain came from a study of shared clonotypes between healthy human individuals. In this sample, this clone turned up once. Its antigen is as yet unknown. Study-level points and caveats: Estimated clonotype richness was generally higher in naive than memory subsets.

Donors comprised only Caucasian adults living in Nashville, Tennessee. Profiling relied on immunoSEQ multiplex PCR, and the TCRdb table lists in-frame clones only, not all of them. This sample has roughly 2.5 million clones, with 90% to 95% found just once. Germline V gene lookup returns CDR1 MGHRA and CDR2 YSYEKL. J was trimmed by 6 bases and V by 0 bases; bases with no gene match: 11. The CDR3 covers 17 residues. The sequence was obtained from a man younger than 30 in good health. Source material: naive CD4+ T cells sorted from blood. The subset here: CD45RA+ positively selected. The chain is built from TRBV4-1 and TRBJ2-4; 7 bases line up with TRBD1. The CDR3 region has the DNA TGCGCCAGCAGCCAAGATAAGCTGACAGGGAAGGGAAACATTCAGTACTTC. Translated, it gives CASSQDKLTGKGNIQYF.